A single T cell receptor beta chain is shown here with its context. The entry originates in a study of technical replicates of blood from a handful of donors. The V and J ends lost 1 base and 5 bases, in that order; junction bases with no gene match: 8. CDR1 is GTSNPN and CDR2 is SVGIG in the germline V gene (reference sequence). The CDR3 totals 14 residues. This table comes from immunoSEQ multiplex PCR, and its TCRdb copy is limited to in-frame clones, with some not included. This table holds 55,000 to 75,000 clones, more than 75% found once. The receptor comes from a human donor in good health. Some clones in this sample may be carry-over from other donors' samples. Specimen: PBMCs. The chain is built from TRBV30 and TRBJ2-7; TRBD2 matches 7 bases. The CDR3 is CAWSAGGSGDEQYF. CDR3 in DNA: TGTGCCTGGAGTGCGGGCGGGAGTGGCGACGAGCAGTACTTC.